The next 24 T cell receptor beta chains were all read from a single sample in a study of OX40 agonist ivuxolimab in advanced cancers. Sequencing was performed with immunoSEQ multiplex PCR; in TCRdb, only in-frame clones are kept and a portion is missing. This table holds about 67,000 clones, 85% found once. The starting material was CD4+ or CD8+ T cells sorted from blood, obtained in a trial of the OX40 agonist ivuxolimab. These TCRs come from an adult with an advanced solid tumor such as melanoma, head and neck, liver or kidney cancer.

CDR3 sequence (DNA): TGTGCCAGCTCACACGGAAGTTCCTACGAGCAGTACTTC. Its protein is CASSHGSSYEQYF. J is TRBJ2-7 and V is TRBV18; no definite D call. The V gene's germline CDR1 is KGHSH and CDR2 LQKENI. V lost 4 bases, J lost 1 base, and 8 bases lay in between. There are 13 residues in the CDR3. Full variable domain (outside the CDR3, taken from reference TRBV18 and TRBJ2-7): NAGVMQNPRHLVRRRGQEARLRCSPMKGHSHVYWYRQLPEEGLKFMVYLQKENIIDESGMPKERFSAEFPKEGPSILRIQQVVRGDSAAYFCASSHGSSYEQYFGPGTRLTVT.

V usage is TRBV2 and J usage is TRBJ1-4; D not resolved. The CDR3 extends over 12 amino acids. V was clipped by 8 bases and J by 3 bases, with 7 bases between them. Germline loops: CDR1 SNHLY, CDR2 FYNNEI. In DNA form, the CDR3 reads TGTGCCAGCGGCTCGGCTAATGAAAAACTGTTTTTT. Its translation is CASGSANEKLFF.

The chain is built from TRBV6-4 and TRBJ2-4; maybe TRBD2 (7 bases). The V end lost 11 bases, the J end lost 2 bases, and 13 bases lay between the germline ends. The CDR3 is made up of 13 amino acids. From germline, CDR1 is MRHNA and CDR2 SNTAGT. The CDR3 is CAPRGGSKNIQYF. CDR3 nucleotides: TGTGCCCCAAGGGGGGGGTCCAAAAACATTCAGTACTTC.

The chain recombines TRBV5-4 with TRBJ2-1; D is unclear. The CDR3 length is 14 residues. V lost 0 bases, J lost 2 bases, and 6 bases lay in between. Germline lookup yields CDR1 SGHNT and CDR2 YYREEE (reference sequence). CDR3 nucleotide sequence: TGTGCCAGCAGCTTGGGGGCAGCCTACAATGAGCAGTTCTTC. The encoded protein is CASSLGAAYNEQFF.

The chain uses TRBV5-1 and TRBJ1-3; D is unresolved. The CDR3 runs to 17 residues. The germline gives CDR1 SGHRS, CDR2 YFSETQ. Trimming shortened V by 4 bases and J by 0 bases, and 17 bases separated the two germline ends. CDR3 sequence: CASSPARVTASGNTIYF. The DNA for the CDR3 is TGCGCCAGCAGCCCAGCCAGAGTAACTGCCTCTGGAAACACCATATATTTT.

The chain uses TRBV6-6 and TRBJ1-2; TRBD1 matches 9 bases. The CDR3 sequence is 14 residues long. Trimming removed 6 bases from V and 0 bases from J; junction bases left unmatched: 2. Germline values: CDR1 MNHNY, CDR2 SVGAGI (reference sequence). CDR3 protein: CASRRDRANYGYTF. In DNA form, the CDR3 reads TGTGCCAGCAGGCGGGACAGGGCTAACTATGGCTACACCTTC.

This chain connects TRBV7-9 to TRBJ2-2, with D perhaps TRBD1 (6 bases). The germline CDR1 and CDR2 sequences are SEHNR and FQNEAQ (reference sequence). Between the trimmed V and J ends, which lost 4 bases and 0 bases, there was a span of 12 bases. The CDR3 totals 16 residues. CDR3 loop: CASSSGTKANTGELFF. The CDR3 DNA reads as TGTGCCAGCAGCTCAGGGACAAAGGCGAACACCGGGGAGCTGTTTTTT.

This CDR3 is CASRVGDMDTEAFF. The DNA of the CDR3 is TGTGCCAGCAGGGTTGGGGATATGGACACTGAAGCTTTCTTT. The chain couples TRBV2 to TRBJ1-1; D unresolved. CDR3 size: 14 residues. V was pared by 6 bases and J by 3 bases, with 14 bases between. CDR1 and CDR2 from the germline V gene are SNHLY and FYNNEI.

The V call is TRBV5-1, the J call TRBJ2-5, with D possibly TRBD2 on 6 matching bases. The length of the CDR3 is 15 residues. Germline V gives CDR1 SGHRS, CDR2 YFSETQ. V lost 0 bases and J lost 3, with 12 bases in between. The CDR3 protein is CASSLGGGSKETQYF. The CDR3 DNA follows: TGCGCCAGCAGCTTGGGTGGGGGGTCAAAAGAGACCCAGTACTTC.

Note on this clone: One end of the junction does not line up with germline, which may come from a read error. The chain links TRBV28 to TRBJ2-4; D possibly corresponds to TRBD2 (5 bases). CDR3 length: 13 residues. Germline CDR1 and CDR2: MDHEN and SYDVKM. In DNA form, the CDR3 reads TGTGCCAGCAGTTTATCCATGGACTCCGACGAGAACTTC. Protein: CASSLSMDSDENF.

J is TRBJ2-5 and V is TRBV2, with D unclear. There are 12 residues in the CDR3. Trimming cost V 3 bases and J 5 bases, with 7 bases left between them. Germline CDR1 is SNHLY and CDR2 is FYNNEI. CDR3 sequence (DNA): TGTGCCAGCAGTGATCGTGGGGAGACCCAGTACTTC. Residues: CASSDRGETQYF.

The chain combines TRBV15 with TRBJ2-7; 7 bases are shared with TRBD1. This CDR3 comprises 15 residues. Per germline, CDR1 LNHNV and CDR2 YYDKDF (reference sequence). V lost 1 base, J lost 0 bases, and 3 bases stayed unmatched. The CDR3 nucleotides read TGTGCCACCAGCAGAGCCGGGACAGTCTCCTACGAGCAGTACTTC. Its protein product is CATSRAGTVSYEQYF. The whole variable domain, filled in from reference TRBV15 and TRBJ2-7, reads DAMVIQNPRYQVTQFGKPVTLSCSQTLNHNVMYWYQQKSSQAPKLLFHYYDKDFNNEADTPDNFQSRRPNTSFCFLDIRSPGLGDTAMYLCATSRAGTVSYEQYFGPGTRLTVT.

This chain joins TRBV19 and TRBJ1-2; D call uncertain. Trimming pared 8 bases from V and 2 bases from J, leaving 6 bases between. CDR3 length: 11 amino acids. CDR1 is LNHDA, CDR2 SQIVND, per germline (reference sequence). CDR3 bases: TGTGCCAGTGCCAGAAACTATGGCTACACCTTC. It codes for CASARNYGYTF.

The chain combines TRBV5-5 with TRBJ1-3; D remains unclear. Germline lookup yields CDR1 SGHKS and CDR2 YYEKEE (reference sequence). The CDR3 runs to 15 residues. Trimming removed 1 base at V and 0 bases at J, with 8 bases between. As DNA, the CDR3 is TGTGCCAGCAGCTTGTCCGGCCTCTCTGGAAACACCATATATTTT. It encodes CASSLSGLSGNTIYF.

This chain links TRBV10-1 with TRBJ2-5, with unresolved D. The germline CDR1 and CDR2 sequences are WNHNN and SYGVQD (reference sequence). Trimming shortened V by 5 bases and J by 2 bases, and 9 bases separated the two germline ends. The CDR3 is made up of 13 amino acids. The DNA of the CDR3 is TGCGCCAGCAGTAGGACGGAGCAAGAGACCCAGTACTTC. Protein sequence: CASSRTEQETQYF.

V and J are TRBV21-1 and TRBJ2-7. TRBV21-1 is a recognized pseudogene. The CDR3 spans 18 residues. This chain's CDR3 is CASSKALSVGGAVVEQYF. Written as DNA, the CDR3 is TGTGCCAGCAGCAAAGCGCTCAGTGTTGGGGGAGCTGTCGTTGAGCAGTACTTC.

This chain joins TRBV10-3 and TRBJ2-2; the match to TRBD2 covers 8 bases. Trimming cost V 4 bases and J 4 bases; bases outside gene matches: 2. Germline CDR1 and CDR2: ENHRY and SYGVKD. CDR3 length: 14 residues. The CDR3 DNA reads TGTGCCATCAGTGGACTAGCGACCACCGGGGAGCTGTTTTTT. Its translation: CAISGLATTGELFF.

Only one count was recorded for this clone. This sequence joins TRBV7-2 and TRBJ2-5, with 8 bases that match TRBD1. The CDR3 loop spans 13 amino acids. The ends lost 7 bases at V and 7 bases at J; junction bases unmatched: 8. CDR1 is SGHTA, CDR2 FQGNSA, per germline. Here the CDR3 DNA reads TGTGCCAGCACCACAGGGGGTCGGGGGACCCAGTACTTC. Translating gives CASTTGGRGTQYF.

The gene calls are TRBV7-2 and TRBJ1-5, with D unclear. V lost 5 bases and J 8 bases, leaving 13 bases between the germline ends. The CDR3 loop spans 13 amino acids. Germline lookup yields CDR1 SGHTA and CDR2 FQGNSA. The CDR3 DNA sequence: TGTGCCAGCAGCCGCTTCCATCGGGAGCCCCAGCATTTT. Translation gives CASSRFHREPQHF.

A single count supports this clone. The rearrangement uses TRBV4-2 and TRBJ2-7, with a weak D call TRBD2 (5 bases). The V gene's germline CDR1 is LGHNA and CDR2 YNFKEQ. The CDR3 has 15 amino acids. V was cut by 3 bases and J by 0 bases, with 12 bases left in between. CDR3 protein: CASSQGDARSYEQYF. The CDR3 DNA follows: TGTGCCAGCAGCCAGGGAGACGCGCGCTCCTACGAGCAGTACTTC.

The chain carries TRBV2 and TRBJ2-5, with D tentatively TRBD1 (6 bases). CDR3 length: 14 residues. Trimming removed 5 bases from V and 0 bases from J, with 10 bases in between. The germline CDR1 and CDR2 sequences are SNHLY and FYNNEI. The CDR3 coding sequence is TGTGCCAGCAGTAAACACAGGGACCAAGAGACCCAGTACTTC. Translation gives CASSKHRDQETQYF.

The chain is built from TRBV15 and TRBJ2-3; 14 positions agree with TRBD2. The J segment lost 5 bases and the V segment lost 0 bases, leaving 4 bases of the junction unmatched. Germline V gene lookup returns CDR1 LNHNV and CDR2 YYDKDF (reference sequence). This CDR3 has 17 amino acids. The CDR3 reads CATSRETSGRAGDTQYF. DNA for the CDR3: TGTGCCACCAGCAGAGAGACTAGCGGGAGGGCCGGAGATACGCAGTATTTT. The variable domain in full, completed from reference TRBV15 and TRBJ2-3, reads DAMVIQNPRYQVTQFGKPVTLSCSQTLNHNVMYWYQQKSSQAPKLLFHYYDKDFNNEADTPDNFQSRRPNTSFCFLDIRSPGLGDTAMYLCATSRETSGRAGDTQYFGPGTRLTVL.

The chain has TRBV18 and TRBJ1-4; D gene unclear. V gave up 2 bases and J gave up 6 bases, with 7 bases separating them. The CDR3 is 13 amino acids. Germline values: CDR1 KGHSH, CDR2 LQKENI. This CDR3 is CASSPARDEKLFF. CDR3 coding DNA: TGTGCCAGCTCACCAGCCCGAGATGAAAAACTGTTTTTT.

V and J are TRBV6-6 and TRBJ2-3, with a weak D call TRBD2 (5 bases). The CDR3 sequence is 12 residues long. Trimming removed 5 bases from V and 6 bases from J, with 9 bases in between. CDR1 MNHNY and CDR2 SVGAGI come from the germline V gene (reference sequence). The CDR3 nucleotides are TGTGCCAGCAGTCACCAGCGGGATACGCAGTATTTT. It codes for CASSHQRDTQYF.